A single sample is the source of the 21 T cell receptor beta chains below, sequenced in a study of identical twins. MiXCR was run by TCRdb on the 5' RACE reads, yielding one entry per CDR3 protein. The sample holds around 690,000 distinct CDR3 sequences, approximately 22% seen once. The data also belong to a second study, concerning T cells expressing NK-cell markers.

Sequencing input: PBMCs. Receptor source: a woman younger than 35 in good health.

This rearrangement joins TRBV20-1 to TRBJ2-7; D is undetermined. Germline values: CDR1 DFQATT, CDR2 SNEGSKA (reference sequence). The CDR3 contains 10 residues. The V end lost 5 bases, the J end lost 2 bases, and 4 bases lay between the germline ends. This CDR3 is CSAGPYEQYF. The CDR3, as DNA: TGCAGTGCTGGCCCCTACGAGCAGTACTTC.

This clonotype was observed a handful of times. The chain couples TRBV6-5 to TRBJ2-3, with D perhaps TRBD1 (6 bases). V lost 4 bases and J lost 0, with 11 bases in between. Per the germline V gene, CDR1 is MNHEY and CDR2 is SVGAGI. CDR3 length: 15 amino acids. The CDR3: CASSWGPQSTDTQYF. In nucleotides, the CDR3 is TGTGCCAGCAGTTGGGGGCCTCAAAGCACAGATACGCAGTATTTT.

The genes are TRBV27 and TRBJ2-5; TRBD2 is a possible D gene (5 bases). CDR1 and CDR2 from the germline V gene are MNHEY and SMNVEV (reference sequence). Trimming took off 8 bases at V and 0 bases at J, with 13 bases between the two ends. The CDR3 is 14 residues long. The CDR3 DNA reads TGTGCCAGCTCGCGCCCGGGGAACCAAGAGACCCAGTACTTC. Translation: CASSRPGNQETQYF.

This clonotype was seen more than once but under ten times. The V and J genes are TRBV20-1 and TRBJ2-5, with TRBD2 matching 10 bases. The CDR3 consists of 13 residues. J gave up 1 base and V 6 bases, and 2 bases lay outside the gene matches. Germline lookup yields CDR1 DFQATT and CDR2 SNEGSKA (reference sequence). The CDR3 sequence: CSAGLAAQETQYF. CDR3 nucleotides: TGCAGTGCCGGACTAGCGGCCCAAGAGACCCAGTACTTC.

This sequence joins TRBV20-1 and TRBJ1-1; D is ambiguous. This CDR3 has 11 residues. CDR1 and CDR2 (germline): DFQATT, SNEGSKA (reference sequence). DNA of the CDR3: TGCCTAGTATCAGGGAACACTGAAGCTTTCTTT. As protein: CLVSGNTEAFF.

The chain links TRBV5-6 to TRBJ1-2; 8 bases are a match to TRBD1. Germline V gene lookup returns CDR1 SGHDT and CDR2 YYEEEE. V dropped 3 bases and J dropped 4; count of bases not matched to a gene: 8. This CDR3 region has 15 residues. CDR3 sequence: CASSSRSQGVYGYTF. CDR3 nucleotides: TGTGCCAGCAGCTCCAGATCACAGGGGGTCTATGGCTACACCTTC.

The chain combines TRBV20-1 with TRBJ2-3; D ambiguous. Germline CDR1 reads DFQATT; CDR2 reads SNEGSKA (reference sequence). This CDR3 has 14 amino acids. Trimming removed 0 bases from V and 1 base from J, with 8 bases in between. For the CDR3, the DNA is TGCAGTGCTAGAGATTGGCGACGCACAGATACGCAGTATTTT. This encodes CSARDWRRTDTQYF.

A few counts support this clonotype. This rearrangement joins TRBV11-2 to TRBJ2-5; D not resolved. Germline CDR1 and CDR2: SGHAT and FQNNGV. The germline V and J ends were trimmed by 5 bases and 2 bases, with 15 bases remaining between them. This CDR3 is 15 amino acids long. The DNA for the CDR3 is TGTGCCAGCAGCGCCGACCATACTCAGCAAGAGACCCAGTACTTC. Protein product: CASSADHTQQETQYF.

This clonotype was counted only a few times. The rearrangement links TRBV24-1 to TRBJ2-1; a weak D match, TRBD2 (5 bases). The germline gives CDR1 KGHDR, CDR2 SFDVKD. The CDR3 is 14 residues long. Trimming removed 4 bases from V and 5 bases from J, with 11 bases in between. CDR3 residues: CATSDPSGNNEQFF. In DNA, the CDR3 is TGTGCCACCAGTGACCCGAGCGGTAACAATGAGCAGTTCTTC.

V is TRBV7-6 and J is TRBJ2-5, with D possibly TRBD1 on 5 matching bases. Between the trimmed V and J ends, which lost 5 bases and 5 bases, there was a span of 24 bases. The CDR3 has 17 residues. Germline assignment: CDR1 SGHVS and CDR2 FNYEAQ. The CDR3, as DNA: TGTGCCAGCAGCCGTCAAAGGGGAACGGGTCGGTGGGAGACCCAGTACTTC. Residues: CASSRQRGTGRWETQYF.

This clonotype was detected only a few times. The chain uses TRBV27 and TRBJ1-2; 7 positions match TRBD1. V shed 0 bases and J 5 bases; nucleotides not matched to a gene: 9. The CDR3 is made up of 16 amino acids. CDR1 and CDR2 (germline): MNHEY, SMNVEV (reference sequence). In nucleotides, the CDR3 is TGTGCCAGCAGTTTATCGAATGGGGACAGTAGGTATGGCTACACCTTC. This gives the protein CASSLSNGDSRYGYTF.

This clonotype has a handful of counts. The gene calls are TRBV4-3 and TRBJ2-1, with D unresolved. Per the germline V gene, CDR1 is LGHNA and CDR2 is YSLEER. The CDR3 sequence is 15 residues long. V lost 0 bases to trimming and J lost 12 bases, with 18 bases between them. The chain's CDR3 is CASSQDQGGRTWQFF. CDR3 nucleotide sequence: TGCGCCAGCAGCCAAGATCAAGGTGGCCGGACGTGGCAGTTCTTC.

This clonotype was counted between two and nine times. The V call is TRBV7-9, the J call TRBJ1-3; D gene unclear. The V gene lost 1 base and the J gene lost 4 bases, with 11 bases spanning the gap. The CDR3 extends over 15 amino acids. Germline CDR1 reads SEHNR; CDR2 reads FQNEAQ (reference sequence). CDR3 nucleotides: TGTGCCAGCAGCTTAGAGGTCATCAGGGGAAACACCATATATTTT. It codes for CASSLEVIRGNTIYF.

The sample holds a few counts of this clonotype. The rearrangement uses TRBV20-1 and TRBJ1-3, with TRBD1 identical over 8 bases. The CDR3 is 13 amino acids. The germline V gene encodes CDR1 DFQATT and CDR2 SNEGSKA (reference sequence). Losses at the gene ends were 6 bases for V and 4 bases for J; bases not matched to a gene: 5. DNA of the CDR3: TGCAGTGCACGGACAGGGAGAGGAAACACCATATATTTT. Protein: CSARTGRGNTIYF.

In this sample, this clonotype turned up a few times. This chain's CDR3 is CASSFGTSLEKLFF. The DNA for the CDR3 is TGTGCCAGCAGCTTCGGGACGTCTCTTGAAAAACTGTTTTTT. This chain connects TRBV5-6 to TRBJ1-4; weak D call: TRBD1 (5 bases). Per the germline V gene, CDR1 is SGHDT and CDR2 is YYEEEE. This CDR3 has 14 residues. Trimming removed 2 bases at V and 7 bases at J, with 12 bases between.

This clonotype was seen ten or more times. V and J are TRBV20-1 and TRBJ1-3, with D possibly being TRBD1 (6 bases). CDR3 length: 14 residues. Trimming left V 6 bases short and J 3 bases short, with 15 bases between. Looked up from germline, CDR1 is DFQATT and CDR2 is SNEGSKA (reference sequence). The CDR3 is CSAGRGVGGNTIYF. The CDR3 region has the DNA TGCAGTGCCGGGAGGGGGGTCGGTGGAAACACCATATATTTT.

V and J are TRBV5-1 and TRBJ1-6; no definite D call. This CDR3 is 16 amino acids long. Trimming cost V 0 bases and J 6 bases, with 13 bases left between them. CDR1 is SGHRS, CDR2 YFSETQ, per germline. CDR3 sequence reads: CASSLDSFPSNSPLHF. The CDR3 region has the DNA TGCGCCAGCAGCTTGGACAGCTTTCCGAGTAATTCACCCCTCCACTTT. The complete variable domain, with remaining parts taken from reference TRBV5-1 and TRBJ1-6, reads KAGVTQTPRYLIKTRGQQVTLSCSPISGHRSVSWYQQTPGQGLQFLFEYFSETQRNKGNFPGRFSGRQFSNSRSEMNVSTLELGDSALYLCASSLDSFPSNSPLHFGNGTRLTVT.

This clonotype has more than one count but fewer than ten. This chain joins TRBV4-3 and TRBJ2-4, with 7 bases aligning to TRBD2. Germline CDR1 is LGHNA and CDR2 is YSLEER. The CDR3 has 17 residues. V shed 0 bases, J shed 1 base, and the junction held 6 bases outside the gene matches. The CDR3 here is CASSQDPAGFAKNIQYF. The CDR3 DNA sequence: TGCGCCAGCAGCCAAGATCCAGCGGGATTTGCCAAAAACATTCAGTACTTC.

This clonotype showed up just a few times. V and J are TRBV4-2 and TRBJ1-2; weak D call: TRBD1 (6 bases). Per germline, CDR1 LGHNA and CDR2 YNFKEQ. V was shortened by 0 bases and J by 8 bases, with 16 bases between the two germline ends. The CDR3 is 15 residues long. The CDR3 region is CASSQDPGGAPGYTF. The DNA of the CDR3 is TGTGCCAGCAGCCAAGATCCCGGGGGCGCGCCCGGCTACACCTTC.

The V gene is TRBV6-6, the J gene TRBJ2-3; D possibly corresponds to TRBD2 (5 bases). The CDR3 consists of 13 residues. Germline CDR1 is MNHNY and CDR2 is SVGAGI (reference sequence). Trimming shortened V by 6 bases and J by 15 bases, and 22 bases separated the two germline ends. CDR3 protein: CASSPSTSDAAYF. In DNA, the CDR3 is TGTGCCAGCAGCCCTTCAACTAGTGACGCGGCATATTTT.

This clonotype was detected only once. This chain links TRBV7-9 with TRBJ1-4; TRBD1 agrees at 11 bases. CDR1 is SEHNR, CDR2 FQNEAQ, per germline (reference sequence). The CDR3 covers 15 residues. V shed 4 bases, J shed 9 bases, and the junction held 7 bases outside the gene matches. The CDR3 loop is CASSYPGTGGKKLFF. The CDR3 region has the DNA TGTGCCAGCAGCTATCCCGGGACAGGGGGTAAAAAACTGTTTTTT.